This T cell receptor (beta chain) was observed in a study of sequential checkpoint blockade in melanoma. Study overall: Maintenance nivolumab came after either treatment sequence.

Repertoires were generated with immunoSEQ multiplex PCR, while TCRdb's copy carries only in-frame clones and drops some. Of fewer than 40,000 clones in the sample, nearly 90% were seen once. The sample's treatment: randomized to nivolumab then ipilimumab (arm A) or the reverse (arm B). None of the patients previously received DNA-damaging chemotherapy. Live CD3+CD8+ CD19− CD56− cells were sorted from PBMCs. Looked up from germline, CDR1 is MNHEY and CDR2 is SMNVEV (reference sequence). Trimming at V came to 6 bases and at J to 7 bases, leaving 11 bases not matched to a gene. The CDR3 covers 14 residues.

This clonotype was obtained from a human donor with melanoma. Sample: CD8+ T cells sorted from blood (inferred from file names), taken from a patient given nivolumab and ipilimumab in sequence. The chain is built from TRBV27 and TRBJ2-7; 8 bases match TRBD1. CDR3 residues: CASRLTGALWEQYF. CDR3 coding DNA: TGTGCCAGCAGGCTGACAGGGGCCCTCTGGGAGCAGTACTTC.